The 5 T cell receptor beta chains in this list originate from one sample, sequenced in a study of shared clonotypes between healthy human individuals. TCRdb's table, derived via immunoSEQ multiplex PCR, lists solely in-frame clones and lacks some. Of some 700,000 clones in the sample, roughly 87% were seen once. Specimen: memory CD8+ T cells from PBMCs. This sample's subset: CD45RO+ cells pooled with CCR7-negative TemRA cells. Every receptor here comes from a man younger than 30 in good health. Some clones in this sample may be carry-over from other donors' samples.

V usage is TRBV19 and J usage is TRBJ1-4; TRBD1 agrees at 9 bases. The CDR3 has 16 amino acids. Germline CDR1 is LNHDA and CDR2 is SQIVND (reference sequence). V was clipped by 7 bases and J by 3 bases; unmatched bases: 9. As DNA, the CDR3 is TGTGCCAGTATTCGACAGGGGGAAAAGGCTAATGAAAAACTGTTTTTT. It translates to CASIRQGEKANEKLFF.

This clone has a handful of counts. V usage is TRBV7-6 and J usage is TRBJ1-1; 7 bases map to TRBD1. J gave up 0 bases and V 5 bases, and 3 bases lay outside the gene matches. Germline CDR1 reads SGHVS; CDR2 reads FNYEAQ. This CDR3 comprises 14 residues. The DNA of the CDR3 is TGTGCCAGCAGCCCACAGGGGATGAACACTGAAGCTTTCTTT. It specifies CASSPQGMNTEAFF.

The chain couples TRBV5-4 to TRBJ2-1; TRBD2 agrees at 12 bases. CDR3 length: 14 amino acids. V was clipped by 8 bases and J by 6 bases; unmatched bases: 6. Germline V lookup: CDR1 SGHNT, CDR2 YYREEE (reference sequence). For the CDR3, the DNA is TGTGCCAGTTCTCTAGCGGGAGGGTTCAATGAGCAGTTCTTC. It translates to CASSLAGGFNEQFF.

This clone was counted between two and nine times. V gene TRBV7-9 combines with J gene TRBJ1-1, with D possibly TRBD1 on 6 matching bases. Germline V gene data show CDR1 as SEHNR and CDR2 as FQNEAQ (reference sequence). Between the trimmed V and J ends, which lost 4 bases and 2 bases, there was a span of 11 bases. This CDR3 contains 14 residues. The CDR3 loop is CASSWTAINTEAFF. CDR3 DNA: TGTGCCAGCAGCTGGACAGCTATTAACACTGAAGCTTTCTTT.

This clone occurred many times. The chain combines TRBV28 with TRBJ1-2; TRBD1 might be the D (5 bases). V was trimmed by 3 bases and J by 3 bases, leaving 14 bases between them. The germline V gene encodes CDR1 MDHEN and CDR2 SYDVKM. The CDR3 extends over 15 amino acids. As DNA, the CDR3 is TGTGCCAGCAGTTTTGCAGGGAGAATTCACTATGGCTACACCTTC. This codes for CASSFAGRIHYGYTF.